What follows are 12 T cell receptor beta chains derived from one specimen sequenced in a study of control samples from healthy donors and cancer patients (dated by TCRdb to 2020 to 2021). Preparation of the library involved the immunoSEQ multiplex PCR assay. Drawn from immuneACCESS, this table holds only the in-frame rearrangements with V and J called that TCRdb kept. Clones are partly lost; checked studies trace under half to an unresolved V gene and leave the rest unexplained. Present in this sample are about 140,000 clones, under 95% of which were seen just once. The ten largest clones capture under 15% of the sample. The sample consisted of blood. Every receptor here comes from a man in his forties or fifties in good health.

The chain has TRBV5-1 and TRBJ1-1; maybe TRBD1 (5 bases). The CDR3 length is 15 residues. V gave up 0 bases and J gave up 5 bases, with 14 bases separating them. The V gene's germline CDR1 is SGHRS and CDR2 YFSETQ. The CDR3 region is CASSLGQGLVTEAFF. CDR3 nucleotide sequence: TGCGCCAGCAGCTTGGGGCAGGGATTGGTAACTGAAGCTTTCTTT.

This chain connects TRBV3-1 (or the pseudogene TRBV3-2) to TRBJ2-1, with unresolved D. Germline V lookup: CDR1 LGHDT, CDR2 YNNKEL (reference sequence). The CDR3 contains 13 residues. The V end lost 2 bases, the J end lost 6 bases, and 8 bases lay between the germline ends. CDR3 protein: CASSQRLSNEQFF. CDR3 sequence (DNA): TGTGCCAGCAGCCAACGACTTTCCAATGAGCAGTTCTTC.

The chain joins TRBV6-5 to TRBJ1-5; D unclear. CDR1 and CDR2 from the germline V gene are MNHEY and SVGAGI. There are 12 residues in the CDR3. Trimming shortened V by 3 bases and J by 10 bases, and 10 bases separated the two germline ends. The CDR3 DNA follows: TGTGCCAGCAGTTATTTGTGGGGACCCCAGCATTTT. This encodes CASSYLWGPQHF.

The chain carries TRBV30 and TRBJ1-4, with D unclear. The CDR3 contains 16 residues. The ends were cut back, 2 bases at V and 4 bases at J, with 17 bases in the middle. From germline, CDR1 is GTSNPN and CDR2 SVGIG (reference sequence). CDR3 nucleotides: TGTGCCTGGAGTAGGTGGGGAAAGAGGGTTAATGAAAAACTGTTTTTT. Amino acids: CAWSRWGKRVNEKLFF.

This chain joins TRBV7-8 and TRBJ1-3, with D possibly being TRBD1 (5 bases). The V gene lost 0 bases and the J gene lost 0 bases, with 12 bases spanning the gap. CDR3 size: 17 residues. Germline V gene data show CDR1 as SGHVS and CDR2 as FQNEAQ. For the CDR3, the DNA is TGTGCCAGCAGCTTAGCGTCGCAGGGTAGCTCTGGAAACACCATATATTTT. Amino acids: CASSLASQGSSGNTIYF.

The chain combines TRBV7-9 with TRBJ2-1, with 8 bases identical to TRBD2. V was clipped by 5 bases and J by 3 bases; unmatched bases: 6. CDR3 length equals 15 residues. CDR1 and CDR2 (germline): SEHNR, FQNEAQ (reference sequence). The DNA for the CDR3 is TGTGCCAGCAGCCAGACCGGGGGGGGCTACAATGAGCAGTTCTTC. Encoded protein: CASSQTGGGYNEQFF.

This sequence joins TRBV27 and TRBJ2-3, with D perhaps matching TRBD1 (6 bases). V was pared by 3 bases and J by 2 bases, with 12 bases between. From germline, CDR1 is MNHEY and CDR2 SMNVEV (reference sequence). The CDR3 length is 15 residues. The CDR3 nucleotides are TGTGCCAGCAGTTTGGGGGACATCAACACAGATACGCAGTATTTT. The encoded protein is CASSLGDINTDTQYF.

The chain combines TRBV18 with TRBJ1-1; D is possibly TRBD1 (6 bases). The CDR3 sequence is 12 residues long. Germline V gene lookup returns CDR1 KGHSH and CDR2 LQKENI. V was shortened by 3 bases and J by 5 bases, with 7 bases between the two germline ends. CDR3 coding DNA: TGTGCCAGCTCACCCACAGGGACTGAAGCTTTCTTT. Its translation: CASSPTGTEAFF.

The gene calls are TRBV28 and TRBJ2-5; 7 bases align to TRBD1. The V and J ends lost 6 bases and 5 bases, in that order; junction bases with no gene match: 12. The CDR3 has 15 residues. CDR1 and CDR2 from the germline V gene are MDHEN and SYDVKM. CDR3 sequence (DNA): TGTGCCAGCAGAGATAGACAGGGTCGACGGGAGACCCAGTACTTC. Amino acid sequence: CASRDRQGRRETQYF.

The rearrangement joins TRBV6-5 to TRBJ2-3; no reliable D call. This CDR3 contains 12 residues. The germline V and J ends were trimmed by 11 bases and 6 bases, with 15 bases remaining between them. Germline V gives CDR1 MNHEY, CDR2 SVGAGI. The CDR3 nucleotides are TGTGCCGCGTCCGCGCTTGTTGATACGCAGTATTTT. Its protein is CAASALVDTQYF.

The chain carries TRBV9 and TRBJ2-7; 8 bases fit TRBD1. The trim removed 4 bases at V and 2 bases at J, leaving 8 bases unmatched. There are 15 residues in the CDR3. Germline assignment: CDR1 SGDLS and CDR2 YYNGEE. The chain's CDR3 is CASSPSRGRTYEQYF. The CDR3 DNA is TGTGCCAGCAGCCCTTCCAGGGGGCGAACCTACGAGCAGTACTTC.

CDR3 in DNA: TGTGCCAGCAGTGCCGGGACTAGCGGACACAATGAGCAGTTCTTC. Encoded protein: CASSAGTSGHNEQFF. The V call is TRBV6-4, the J call TRBJ2-1, with TRBD2 matching over 11 bases. Per germline, CDR1 MRHNA and CDR2 SNTAGT. V shed 4 bases and J 5 bases; nucleotides not matched to a gene: 4. This CDR3 contains 15 residues.